The clone carrying this T cell receptor (beta chain) was recorded a few times. This record belongs to a study of T-cell reconstitution after alpha-beta-depleted transplantation in children. During its preparation, the TCRbeta library received unique molecular identifiers. Each CDR3 protein gets one entry after TCRdb re-called the PCR reads with MiXCR. In the table there are over 400,000 distinct CDR3 sequences, 9.5% to 15% of which are singletons. J lost 4 bases, V lost 5 bases, and 8 bases had no gene match. Per the germline V gene, CDR1 is MNHNS and CDR2 is SASEGT. This CDR3 is built from 15 residues.

This sequence joins TRBV6-1 and TRBJ2-5; 9 bases map to TRBD1. The receptor was derived from a human donor who donated a stem cell graft to a child with combined immunodeficiency. The starting material was PBMCs from the stem cell graft donor, obtained from the stem cell graft. The CDR3, as DNA: TGTGCCAGCAGTCCCCGGACAGGGGTCGGAGAGACCCAGTACTTC. Amino acids: CASSPRTGVGETQYF.